This paragraph covers one T cell receptor beta chain sequence. Germline V gene sequence: CDR1 MNHEY, CDR2 SVGAGI. This CDR3 is 16 amino acids long. V shed 3 bases and J shed 6 bases, with 20 bases lying between them. Clones were read by immunoSEQ multiplex PCR, and TCRdb kept only the in-frame ones, dropping some. Seen here are hundreds of thousands of clones, approximately 83% observed once, and the top ten hold about 3.2%. These data come from a study of blood T cell repertoires in COVID-19. This receptor was taken from a woman aged 55-69 years who had recovered from COVID-19. Sequences were obtained from PBMCs or T cells enriched from blood (not recorded which). The V gene is TRBV6-5, the J gene TRBJ1-2; tentative D call: TRBD1 (6 bases). For the CDR3, the DNA is TGTGCCAGCAGTTATTATTCAGCTAGGCAGGGGAATGGCTACACCTTC. Encoded protein: CASSYYSARQGNGYTF.